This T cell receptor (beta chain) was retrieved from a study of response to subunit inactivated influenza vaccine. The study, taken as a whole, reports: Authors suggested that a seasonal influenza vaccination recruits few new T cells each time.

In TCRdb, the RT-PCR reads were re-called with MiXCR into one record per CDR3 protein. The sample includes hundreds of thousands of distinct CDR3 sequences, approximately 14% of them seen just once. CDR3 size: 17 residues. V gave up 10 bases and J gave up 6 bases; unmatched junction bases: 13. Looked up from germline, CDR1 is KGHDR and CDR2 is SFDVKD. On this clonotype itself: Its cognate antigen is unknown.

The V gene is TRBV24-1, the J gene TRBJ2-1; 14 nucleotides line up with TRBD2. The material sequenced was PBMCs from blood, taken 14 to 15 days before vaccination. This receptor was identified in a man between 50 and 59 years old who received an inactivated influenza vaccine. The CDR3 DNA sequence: TGTGCCACAGTTGGGGTTAGTGGGACTAGCGGGAGCAATGAGCAGTTCTTC. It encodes CATVGVSGTSGSNEQFF.